The text below deals with one T cell receptor beta chain. Its antigen is not known. These data come from a study of T cell clusters in autoimmune cytopenias. The study, taken as a whole, reports: Comparing secondary cytopenia with chronic lymphocytic leukemia showed no cluster-lack signature, apparently masked by lymphoma repertoire. TRB repertoire shifts in secondary cytopenia and chronic lymphocytic leukemia mostly reflected lymphoma, not autoimmunity.

TRB was amplified by touch-down multiplex PCR, primer pools A and B combined. Reanalyzing the multiplex PCR reads, TCRdb keeps one entry per CDR3 protein, without DNA. In total, the table holds roughly 7,500 distinct CDR3 sequences. Germline-derived CDR1 and CDR2 are KGHDR and SFDVKD. This CDR3 spans 14 amino acids. TRB amplification used around 0.25 ug of peripheral blood genomic DNA. These data also formed part of another study, on T cell repertoires in aging, cancer and after chemotherapy. That source adds: Patients with chronic lymphocytic leukemia were sampled before and after fludarabine- or bendamustine-based chemotherapy.

Specimen: peripheral blood. This sequence originates from a human donor with an autoimmune cytopenia or autoimmune hepatitis (not recorded which). V gene TRBV24-1 combines with J gene TRBJ2-6. This chain's CDR3 is CATSPASGANVLTF.